This T cell receptor beta chain was sequenced for a study of cytomegalovirus exposure and HLA in healthy donors listed by TCRdb under 2017. The study in broad terms: According to a later analysis, one platform produced both the roughly 120 validation repertoires and the 700 or so repertoires of the first cohort. The study was designed to test whether signatures of past pathogen exposure could be identified by cataloging public T cell receptors. A separate validation cohort of about 110 different subjects was used in addition to the approximately 700-subject first cohort. The study combined high-throughput TCR immunosequencing, statistical association of individual TCRs with disease status, and machine learning to predict cytomegalovirus infection status.

Library construction relied on the immunoSEQ multiplex PCR assay. Per the authors' processing: A statistical classification framework was built for diagnosing cytomegalovirus status from the catalog of TCR beta chain sequences. Sourced from immuneACCESS, this table was stored by TCRdb with only in-frame sequences that have V and J called. A share of the clones is absent; for the studies checked, an unresolved V gene accounts for under half, and the remainder has no known explanation. Clonal size and the V and J genes are those of that table, whereas D and trimming came from the DNA. The sample yields approximately 130,000 clones; 70% to 90% were counted once. Approximately 2.3% of the sample comes from the top ten. With respect to this clone: No antigen is known for it. Per-base quality was not reported, and no clone a single base away is much larger than it.

Measured from the cysteine to the phenylalanine, the CDR3 is 11 residues long. Here the CDR3 DNA is all that survives: 33 bases in frame from base 1. CDR1 DFQATT and CDR2 SNEGSKA are derived from the germline V gene (reference sequence). Trimming accounts for 3 bases at V and 15 bases at J, while the number of junction bases matched to no gene is 7. Broader findings and caveats from the paper: The authors suggested that the approach could potentially be generalized to other disease states and immunological phenotypes. All 120 or so repertoires were used to score co-occurrence in the validation cohort in a later analysis, because that analysis had no HLA typing for the cohort. The study listed 164 TCR beta chains as associated with cytomegalovirus. In a later analysis, TCRs clustered in the first cohort were found to also tend to co-occur in the 130 or so validation repertoires, with over 90% of cluster scores above 0. Cytomegalovirus status was reported to be diagnosed by the classifier with high specificity and sensitivity in both the original and validation cohorts. Most TCR sequences were observed very rarely across donors, whereas some public TCRs were present in many individuals. In vitro tests confirmed that a few of the cytomegalovirus-associated TCR beta chains recognize cytomegalovirus antigens.

Donors formed part of the validation cohort, which comprised 95 to 150 subjects and was distinct from the first cohort of several hundred subjects. This sequence was found in a woman aged 25 to 39 in good health and CMV-seronegative. Sample: PBMCs. The chain was built from TRBV20-1 and TRBJ2-1, and TRBD2 aligns with 8 junction nucleotides. This receptor has the CDR3 CSASFGGVAFF. The nucleotides read TGCAGTGCTAGTTTCGGGGGGGTGGCGTTCTTC.